This is a list of T cell receptor beta chains from one sample in a study of CD8 T cells in ankylosing spondylitis. TCRdb re-analysed the 5' RACE reads in MiXCR, keeping a single row per CDR3 protein. This table has hundreds of thousands of distinct CDR3 sequences, 15% to 20% appearing once. The material sequenced was blood, either unsorted or a sorted T cell fraction (not recorded which). These receptors all come from a male donor with ankylosing spondylitis or in good health (not recorded which). Both conserved end residues are part of each CDR3.

TRBV12-3/TRBV12-4 | CASSLGQAGAEKLFF
TRBV7-9 | CASSLRQGSSYNEQFF
TRBV5-1 | CASSLRQANEQFF
TRBV18 | CASSSSGGATEAFF
TRBV6-2/TRBV6-3 | CASSSYSRTSGRRGSTDTQYF
TRBV3-1 | CASSPGRGFTGELFF
TRBV5-1 | CASSLTGRNTGELFF
TRBV6-1 | CASSPGGALYGYTF
TRBV4-2 | CASSQEAFSNSYNEQFF
TRBV27 | CASSLTRGATQYF
TRBV6-6 | CASSYSDRETQYF
TRBV20-1 | CSARDRGTSINEQFF
TRBV12-3/TRBV12-4 | CASSWRGRGFQETQYF
TRBV6-1 | CASSPLAWPIQETQYF
TRBV3-1 | CASSQGGRGLETQYF
TRBV10-3 | CAISGYRGETQYF
TRBV12-3/TRBV12-4 | CASSFGGLGQETQYF
TRBV5-5 | CASSFLGRGTDTQYF
TRBV3-1 | CASSQETGSPLHF
TRBV6-1 | CASSSPLGNSPLHF
TRBV20-1 | CSASSGTSGLSTDTQYF
TRBV29-1 | CSVAPTGRGNEQFF
TRBV5-1 | CASSPGQGAEQPQHF
TRBV5-1 | CASSPYMRGGYTF
TRBV6-5 | CASSYSGTGFYNSPLHF
TRBV6-5 | CASSYRAGWTEDNEQFF
TRBV5-1 | CASSSEQGAQDTQYF
TRBV6-1 | CASRPGSSVGGYTF
TRBV5-6 | CASSLGGLARSVGTQYF
TRBV7-9 | CASSLEGTITGELFF
TRBV6-1 | CASSSGTGVFTGELFF
TRBV2 | CASRGTLGRMNTEAFF
TRBV20-1 | CSASWVAGSGNTIYF
TRBV7-3 | CASSLTSDSGGITDTQYF
TRBV5-5 | CASSFLRIDGQETQYF
TRBV28 | CASSAPGTGGRYGYTF
TRBV12-3/TRBV12-4 | CASSRMAPGGSPLHF